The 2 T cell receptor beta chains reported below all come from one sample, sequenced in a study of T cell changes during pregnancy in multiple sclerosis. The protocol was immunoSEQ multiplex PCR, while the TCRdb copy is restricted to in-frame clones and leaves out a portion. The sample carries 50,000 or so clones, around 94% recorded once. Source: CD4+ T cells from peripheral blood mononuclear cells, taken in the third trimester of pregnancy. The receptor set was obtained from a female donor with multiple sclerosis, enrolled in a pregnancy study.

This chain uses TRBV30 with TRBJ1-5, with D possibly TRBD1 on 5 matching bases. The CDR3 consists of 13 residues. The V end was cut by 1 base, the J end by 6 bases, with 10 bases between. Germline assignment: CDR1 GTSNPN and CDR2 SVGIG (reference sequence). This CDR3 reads CAWSASGGQPQHF. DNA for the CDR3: TGTGCCTGGAGTGCCTCCGGGGGTCAGCCCCAGCATTTT.

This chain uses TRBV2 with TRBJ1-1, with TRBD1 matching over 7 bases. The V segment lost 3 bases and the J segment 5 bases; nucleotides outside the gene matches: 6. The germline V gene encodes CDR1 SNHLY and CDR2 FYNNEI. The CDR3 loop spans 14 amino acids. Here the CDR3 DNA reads TGTGCCAGCAGTGATACCAACAGGGGAACTGAAGCTTTCTTT. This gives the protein CASSDTNRGTEAFF.